This T cell receptor beta chain was recovered during a study of blood T cell repertoires in COVID-19. About the research overall: The cDNA or gDNA used as material had been derived from T cells, B-cell-depleted T cells, or PBMCs.

The CDR3 totals 14 residues. V shed 6 bases and J 3 bases; nucleotides not matched to a gene: 7. Germline V gene data show CDR1 as LNHDA and CDR2 as SQIVND (reference sequence). The study recruited people aged about 18 to 89 years across approximately 25 US areas. Cohorts were based on clinical histories the participants reported. Sequenced by immunoSEQ multiplex PCR; TCRdb stores in-frame clones only, minus some. This sample carries 170,000 or so clones, around 87% of them seen once, and the ten largest clones take approximately 7%. Source material: PBMCs or T cells enriched from blood (not recorded which). The origin of this receptor is a woman aged 45-65 years who had recovered from COVID-19. The chain joins TRBV19 to TRBJ1-2; 7 nucleotides align to TRBD1. The CDR3 DNA reads as TGTGCCAGTAGACCAAACAGGGGTGACTATGGCTACACCTTC. This codes for CASRPNRGDYGYTF.